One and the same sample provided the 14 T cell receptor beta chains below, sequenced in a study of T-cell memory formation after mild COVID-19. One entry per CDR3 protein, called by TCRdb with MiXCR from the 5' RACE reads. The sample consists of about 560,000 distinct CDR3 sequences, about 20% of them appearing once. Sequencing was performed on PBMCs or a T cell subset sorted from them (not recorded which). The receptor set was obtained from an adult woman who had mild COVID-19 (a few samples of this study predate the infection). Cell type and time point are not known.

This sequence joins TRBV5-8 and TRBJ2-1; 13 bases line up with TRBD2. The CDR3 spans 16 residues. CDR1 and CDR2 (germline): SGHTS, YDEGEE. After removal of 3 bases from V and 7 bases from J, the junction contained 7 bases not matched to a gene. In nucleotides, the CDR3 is TGTGCCAGCAGCTCCACCGGGACTAGCGGGATTAATGAGCAGTTCTTC. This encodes CASSSTGTSGINEQFF.

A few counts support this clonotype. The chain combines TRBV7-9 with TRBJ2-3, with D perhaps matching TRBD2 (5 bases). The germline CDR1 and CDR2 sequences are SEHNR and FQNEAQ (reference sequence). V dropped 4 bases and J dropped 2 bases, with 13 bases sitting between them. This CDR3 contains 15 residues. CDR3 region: CASSSRAGVTDTQYF. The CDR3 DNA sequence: TGTGCCAGCAGCTCTCGGGCCGGGGTCACAGATACGCAGTATTTT.

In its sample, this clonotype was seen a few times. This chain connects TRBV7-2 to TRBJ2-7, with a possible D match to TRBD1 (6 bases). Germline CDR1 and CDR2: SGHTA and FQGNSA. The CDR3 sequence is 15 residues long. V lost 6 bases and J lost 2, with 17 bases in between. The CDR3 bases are TGTGCCAGCAGTTCCGCCCGGGACAAGGCCTACGAGCAGTACTTC. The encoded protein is CASSSARDKAYEQYF.

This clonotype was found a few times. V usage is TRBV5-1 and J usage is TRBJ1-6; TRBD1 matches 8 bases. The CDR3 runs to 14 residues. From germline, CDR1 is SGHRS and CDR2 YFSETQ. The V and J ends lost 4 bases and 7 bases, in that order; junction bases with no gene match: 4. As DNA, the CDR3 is TGCGCCAGCAGCCCGGGACAGGAGAATTCACCCCTCCACTTT. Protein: CASSPGQENSPLHF.

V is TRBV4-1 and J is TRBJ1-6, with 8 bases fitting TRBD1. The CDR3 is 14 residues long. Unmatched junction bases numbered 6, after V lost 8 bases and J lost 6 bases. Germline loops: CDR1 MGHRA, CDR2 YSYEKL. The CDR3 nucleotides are TGCGCCAGCGGTATACAGGGGGTTAATTCACCCCTCCACTTT. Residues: CASGIQGVNSPLHF.

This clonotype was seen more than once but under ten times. The CDR3 region has the DNA TGCGCCAGCAGCTTTTCACTACCTAGCTACGAGCAGTACTTC. The encoded protein is CASSFSLPSYEQYF. The chain joins TRBV5-1 to TRBJ2-7; D is unclear. In germline, CDR1 is SGHRS, CDR2 YFSETQ. Trimming stripped 2 bases from V and 3 bases from J, with 12 bases between. The CDR3 contains 14 residues. The variable domain in full, completed from reference TRBV5-1 and TRBJ2-7, reads KAGVTQTPRYLIKTRGQQVTLSCSPISGHRSVSWYQQTPGQGLQFLFEYFSETQRNKGNFPGRFSGRQFSNSRSEMNVSTLELGDSALYLCASSFSLPSYEQYFGPGTRLTVT.

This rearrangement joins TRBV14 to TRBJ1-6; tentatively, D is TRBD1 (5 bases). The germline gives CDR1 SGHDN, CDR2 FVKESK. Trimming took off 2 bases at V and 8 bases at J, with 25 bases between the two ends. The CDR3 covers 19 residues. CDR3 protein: CASSQSVDGTPGWDSPLHF. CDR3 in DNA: TGTGCCAGCAGCCAATCAGTGGACGGGACTCCCGGATGGGATTCACCCCTCCACTTT.

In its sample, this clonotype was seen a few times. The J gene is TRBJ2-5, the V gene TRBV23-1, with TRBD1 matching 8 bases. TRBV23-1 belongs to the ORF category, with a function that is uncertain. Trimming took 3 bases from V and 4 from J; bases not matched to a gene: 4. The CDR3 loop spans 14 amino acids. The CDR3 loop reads CASSHPGGPETQYF. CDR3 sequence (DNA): TGCGCCAGCAGTCACCCAGGGGGCCCAGAGACCCAGTACTTC.

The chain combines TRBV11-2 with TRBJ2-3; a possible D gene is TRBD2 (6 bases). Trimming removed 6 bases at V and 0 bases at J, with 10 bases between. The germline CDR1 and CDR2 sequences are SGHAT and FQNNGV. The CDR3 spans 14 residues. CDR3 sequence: CASRTGGSTDTQYF. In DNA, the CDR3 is TGTGCCAGCAGGACTGGGGGGAGCACAGATACGCAGTATTTT.

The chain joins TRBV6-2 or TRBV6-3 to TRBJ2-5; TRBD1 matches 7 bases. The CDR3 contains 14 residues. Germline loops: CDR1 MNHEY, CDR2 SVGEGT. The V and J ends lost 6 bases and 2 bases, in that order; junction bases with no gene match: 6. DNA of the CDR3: TGTGCCAGCAGCCAGGTGGGACAGCAAGAGACCCAGTACTTC. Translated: CASSQVGQQETQYF.

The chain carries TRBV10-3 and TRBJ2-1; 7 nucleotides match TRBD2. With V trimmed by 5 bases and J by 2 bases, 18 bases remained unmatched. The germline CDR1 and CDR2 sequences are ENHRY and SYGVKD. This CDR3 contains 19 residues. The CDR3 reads CAISSRALGTAGAYNEQFF. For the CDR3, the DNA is TGTGCCATCAGTTCTCGAGCGCTCGGGACTGCGGGGGCCTACAATGAGCAGTTCTTC.

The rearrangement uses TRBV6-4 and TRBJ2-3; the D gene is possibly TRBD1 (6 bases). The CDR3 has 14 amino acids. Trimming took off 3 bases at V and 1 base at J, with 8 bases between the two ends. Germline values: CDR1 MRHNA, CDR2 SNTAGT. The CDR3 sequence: CASSEQGGTDTQYF. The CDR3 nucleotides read TGTGCCAGCAGTGAACAGGGAGGCACAGATACGCAGTATTTT.

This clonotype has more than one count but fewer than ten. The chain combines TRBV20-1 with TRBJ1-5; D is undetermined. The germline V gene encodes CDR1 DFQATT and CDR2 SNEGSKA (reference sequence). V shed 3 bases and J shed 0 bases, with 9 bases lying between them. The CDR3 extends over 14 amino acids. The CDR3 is CSARRGNSNQPQHF. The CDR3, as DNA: TGCAGTGCTAGGCGGGGTAATAGCAATCAGCCCCAGCATTTT.

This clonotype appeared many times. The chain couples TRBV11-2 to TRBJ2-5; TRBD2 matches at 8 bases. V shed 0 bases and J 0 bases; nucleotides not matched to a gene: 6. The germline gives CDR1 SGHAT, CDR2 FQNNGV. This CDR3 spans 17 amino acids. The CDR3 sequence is CASSLDSARGDQETQYF. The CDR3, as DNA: TGTGCCAGCAGCTTAGATTCTGCGCGGGGGGACCAAGAGACCCAGTACTTC. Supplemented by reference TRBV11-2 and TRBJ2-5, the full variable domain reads EAGVAQSPRYKIIEKRQSVAFWCNPISGHATLYWYQQILGQGPKLLIQFQNNGVVDDSQLPKDRFSAERLKGVDSTLKIQPAKLEDSAVYLCASSLDSARGDQETQYFGPGTRLLVL.